Listed here are 31 T cell receptor beta chains from one sample, sequenced in a study of cytomegalovirus exposure and HLA in healthy donors. This PCR relied on a set of 60 Vbeta primers and 13 Jbeta primers. Assay: immunoSEQ multiplex PCR; the TCRdb copy retains only in-frame clones and omits some. The sample has over 200,000 clones; around 85% are singletons. Sequencing was carried out using PBMCs. Receptor source: a human donor in good health.

The chain has TRBV6-1 and TRBJ1-3, with D uncertain. V gave up 4 bases and J gave up 2 bases, with 3 bases separating them. The germline CDR1 and CDR2 sequences are MNHNS and SASEGT. The CDR3 runs to 12 residues. In DNA, the CDR3 is TGTGCCAGCAGTGGTACTGGAAACACCATATATTTT. This encodes CASSGTGNTIYF.

The chain is built from TRBV11-1 and TRBJ2-1; weak D call: TRBD2 (6 bases). Germline CDR1 is SGHAT and CDR2 is FQDESV (reference sequence). V was shortened by 4 bases and J by 3 bases, with 16 bases between the two germline ends. CDR3 length: 16 residues. The CDR3 loop is CASSWGPGSFYNEQFF. CDR3 bases: TGTGCCAGCAGCTGGGGACCCGGGAGTTTCTACAATGAGCAGTTCTTC.

The CDR3, as DNA: TGTGCCAGCTTCCGGGGGGACTCTGGAAACACCATATATTTT. The encoded protein is CASFRGDSGNTIYF. This chain uses TRBV18 with TRBJ1-3; a weak D match, TRBD1 (5 bases). The germline gives CDR1 KGHSH, CDR2 LQKENI. The CDR3 runs 14 residues. Trimming removed 7 bases from V and 0 bases from J, with 10 bases in between.

This clone was picked up one time. The genes are TRBV5-1 and TRBJ2-5; D call uncertain. V shed 4 bases and J shed 1 base, with 17 bases lying between them. This CDR3 is 16 amino acids long. In germline, CDR1 is SGHRS, CDR2 YFSETQ. CDR3 sequence: CASSLRLVGFQETQYF. The CDR3 DNA sequence: TGCGCCAGCAGCCTTCGACTCGTTGGATTCCAAGAGACCCAGTACTTC.

This rearrangement joins TRBV10-1 to TRBJ2-5; 10 nucleotides line up with TRBD2. The length of the CDR3 is 16 residues. Per germline, CDR1 WNHNN and CDR2 SYGVQD (reference sequence). V trimming: 8 bases; J trimming: 5 bases; junction bases outside the gene matches: 14. DNA of the CDR3: TGCGCCAGCGCACCAAGCGGGAGGGCCCCTTGGGAGACCCAGTACTTC. Its protein product is CASAPSGRAPWETQYF.

The chain recombines TRBV9 with TRBJ1-4; D may be TRBD1 (6 bases). The CDR3 length is 16 residues. Germline V gene lookup returns CDR1 SGDLS and CDR2 YYNGEE. V was cut by 9 bases and J by 0 bases, with 18 bases left in between. In DNA, the CDR3 is TGTGCCAAGGGAAAGGGGGGGGTTGCAACTAATGAAAAACTGTTTTTT. Encoded protein: CAKGKGGVATNEKLFF.

The CDR3 here is CASSFLGFSGRGGETQYF. DNA for the CDR3: TGTGCCAGCAGCTTCTTGGGGTTTAGCGGGAGAGGAGGGGAGACCCAGTACTTC. V gene TRBV7-3 combines with J gene TRBJ2-5; 9 positions agree with TRBD2. The CDR3 totals 18 residues. CDR1 and CDR2 (germline): SGHTA, FQGTGA. With 3 bases clipped from V and 5 bases from J, the junction kept 16 bases outside the gene matches.

This clone was seen a single time. The chain combines TRBV25-1 with TRBJ1-4, with 9 bases identical to TRBD1. V shed 6 bases, J shed 2 bases, and the junction held 7 bases outside the gene matches. The germline CDR1 and CDR2 sequences are MGHDK and SYGVNS. The CDR3 runs 16 residues. CDR3: CASSSDRGGTNEKLFF. In nucleotides, the CDR3 is TGTGCCAGCAGCAGTGACAGGGGGGGGACTAATGAAAAACTGTTTTTT.

This chain joins TRBV5-1 and TRBJ2-3; 10 bases are a match to TRBD2. J was trimmed by 4 bases and V by 2 bases; bases with no gene match: 4. Germline V gene lookup returns CDR1 SGHRS and CDR2 YFSETQ. The CDR3 loop spans 15 amino acids. The CDR3: CASSLAGGPPDTQYF. DNA for the CDR3: TGCGCCAGCAGCTTAGCGGGAGGGCCCCCAGATACGCAGTATTTT.

The CDR3 nucleotides read TGTGCCAGCAGCTTAGGAGGGCGCGGGAGGGAGCCCTACGAGCAGTACTTC. Translating it yields CASSLGGRGREPYEQYF. This chain joins TRBV7-9 and TRBJ2-7; 9 bases fit TRBD2. This CDR3 contains 17 residues. Losses at the gene ends were 1 base for V and 2 bases for J; bases not matched to a gene: 9. Germline V CDR1 and CDR2: SEHNR, FQNEAQ (reference sequence).

The chain uses TRBV9 and TRBJ2-5; unclear D gene. Germline V CDR1 and CDR2: SGDLS, YYNGEE. This CDR3 has 14 residues. V was shortened by 0 bases and J by 4 bases, with 10 bases between the two germline ends. DNA for the CDR3: TGTGCCAGCAGCGTAGAAGTCCTCGGAGAGACCCAGTACTTC. Protein product: CASSVEVLGETQYF.

Concerning this clone itself: The sample contains more than one DNA sequence encoding this CDR3. The chain employs TRBV27 and TRBJ2-5, with 12 bases fitting TRBD1. Germline CDR1 MNHEY, CDR2 SMNVEV (reference sequence). The CDR3 is made up of 16 amino acids. Trimming removed 1 base from V and 4 bases from J; junction bases left unmatched: 4. CDR3 nucleotides: TGTGCCAGCAGTTTATTGGGACAGGGGGCGAGAGAGACCCAGTACTTC. This gives the protein CASSLLGQGARETQYF.

The CDR3, as DNA: TGTGCCAGTAGTCTCAGACTAGCGGGAGGGCGAGAGACCCAGTACTTC. Translation gives CASSLRLAGGRETQYF. The rearrangement joins TRBV19 to TRBJ2-5, with 14 positions matching TRBD2. V lost 5 bases and J lost 4; bases outside the gene matches: 6. Looked up from germline, CDR1 is LNHDA and CDR2 is SQIVND (reference sequence). The CDR3 totals 16 residues. The full variable domain, rest sourced from reference TRBV19 and TRBJ2-5, is DGGITQSPKYLFRKEGQNVTLSCEQNLNHDAMYWYRQDPGQGLRLIYYSQIVNDFQKGDIAEGYSVSREKKESFPLTVTSAQKNPTAFYLCASSLRLAGGRETQYFGPGTRLLVL.

V usage is TRBV27 and J usage is TRBJ2-5, with 10 bases lining up with TRBD1. TRBJ2-7 explains the end of the DNA better; the J call may be wrong. This CDR3 comprises 14 residues. Germline CDR1 and CDR2: MNHEY and SMNVEV (reference sequence). CDR3 residues: CASSPWTGGYEQYF. The CDR3 bases are TGTGCCAGCAGTCCCTGGACAGGGGGCTACGAGCAGTACTTC.

This clone appeared a single time. The DNA for the CDR3 is TGTGCCTGGGGTCAACAGGGTGGCACAGATACGCAGTATTTT. It specifies CAWGQQGGTDTQYF. V usage is TRBV30 and J usage is TRBJ2-3; D might be TRBD1 (6 bases). Deletions cut 5 bases from V and 1 base from J, with 13 bases between. This CDR3 comprises 14 residues. Germline assignment: CDR1 GTSNPN and CDR2 SVGIG (reference sequence). Looking up the rest from reference TRBV30 and TRBJ2-3 gives the full variable domain: SQTIHQWPATLVQPVGSPLSLECTVEGTSNPNLYWYRQAAGRGLQLLFYSVGIGQISSEVPQNLSASRPQDRQFILSSKKLLLSDSGFYLCAWGQQGGTDTQYFGPGTRLTVL.

This clone was detected once. V usage is TRBV19 and J usage is TRBJ2-1; TRBD2 aligns across 11 bases. Germline lookup yields CDR1 LNHDA and CDR2 SQIVND (reference sequence). Trimming removed 1 base from V and 14 bases from J; junction bases left unmatched: 13. The CDR3 is 16 residues long. The DNA of the CDR3 is TGTGCCAGTAGTATAGGCCAGGCGGGGGGACTAGCGGTCAAGTTCTTC. It translates to CASSIGQAGGLAVKFF.

The chain employs TRBV2 and TRBJ2-5, with TRBD2 matching 9 bases. CDR1 is SNHLY and CDR2 is FYNNEI in the germline V gene. CDR3 length equals 16 residues. After removal of 8 bases from V and 1 base from J, the junction contained 11 bases not matched to a gene. The CDR3 protein is CASRGGTSPLQETQYF. CDR3 in DNA: TGTGCCAGCCGAGGGGGGACTAGCCCCCTCCAAGAGACCCAGTACTTC.

This chain connects TRBV19 to TRBJ1-5, with D perhaps matching TRBD1 (6 bases). The CDR3 consists of 16 residues. The V end lost 0 bases, the J end lost 2 bases, and 11 bases lay between the germline ends. Germline V gives CDR1 LNHDA, CDR2 SQIVND (reference sequence). The CDR3 coding sequence is TGTGCCAGTAGTATAGAGGGCAGGGGTGGCAATCAGCCCCAGCATTTT. Amino acids: CASSIEGRGGNQPQHF.

The chain has TRBV7-9 and TRBJ2-3; 7 positions match TRBD2. The CDR3 is 16 amino acids. CDR1 is SEHNR, CDR2 FQNEAQ, per germline (reference sequence). The trim removed 8 bases at V and 2 bases at J, leaving 13 bases unmatched. The CDR3 protein is CASRAAGSLDTDTQYF. The CDR3 coding sequence is TGTGCCAGCCGCGCAGCGGGGAGCCTGGACACAGATACGCAGTATTTT.

This clone was found a few times. The chain uses TRBV28 and TRBJ1-2, with 8 bases fitting TRBD1. CDR1 is MDHEN and CDR2 is SYDVKM in the germline V gene. The CDR3 consists of 15 residues. The J segment lost 7 bases and the V segment lost 5 bases, leaving 12 bases of the junction unmatched. CDR3 in DNA: TGTGCCAGCAGTCCGCGGACAGGGAAGGTTGGTGGCTACACCTTC. It translates to CASSPRTGKVGGYTF.

The chain couples TRBV28 to TRBJ1-2, with D possibly matching TRBD1 (5 bases). V gave up 5 bases and J gave up 8 bases, with 15 bases separating them. CDR3 length: 13 residues. Per germline, CDR1 MDHEN and CDR2 SYDVKM. The CDR3 here is CASSPHQGSGYTF. CDR3 DNA sequence: TGTGCCAGCAGTCCCCATCAGGGATCCGGCTACACCTTC.

Remarks on this clone: Sequence at one end of the junction differs from germline and may be a read error. Distinct nucleotide sequences in the sample also encode this CDR3. The V and J genes are TRBV15 and TRBJ2-7; possibly TRBD1 for D (5 bases). Germline V gene lookup returns CDR1 LNHNV and CDR2 YYDKDF (reference sequence). This CDR3 contains 14 residues. The DNA of the CDR3 is TGTGCCACCAGCAGAGTCGCGACAGCCTACGAGCAGTATTTC. It is translated as CATSRVATAYEQYF.

The genes are TRBV2 and TRBJ1-5; D call uncertain. Germline-derived CDR1 and CDR2 are SNHLY and FYNNEI. V dropped 4 bases and J dropped 0 bases, with 13 bases sitting between them. The CDR3 has 16 residues. The CDR3 sequence: CASSVGSFNSNQPQHF. The CDR3 nucleotides read TGTGCCAGCAGTGTAGGGAGTTTTAATAGCAATCAGCCCCAGCATTTT.

This clone appeared a few times. The CDR3 is CASSTGVMNTEAFF. The CDR3 DNA follows: TGTGCCAGCAGTACAGGGGTAATGAACACTGAAGCTTTCTTT. This chain uses TRBV6-1 with TRBJ1-1; 7 nucleotides agree with TRBD1. V trimming: 5 bases; J trimming: 0 bases; junction bases outside the gene matches: 3. The CDR3 spans 14 residues. CDR1 and CDR2 (germline): MNHNS, SASEGT.

The J gene is TRBJ2-7, the V gene TRBV27; D remains unclear. CDR1 and CDR2 from the germline V gene are MNHEY and SMNVEV (reference sequence). This CDR3 is 15 amino acids long. V was pared by 5 bases and J by 0 bases, with 14 bases between. CDR3 bases: TGTGCCAGCAGTATAGCCCTACACCCCTCCTACGAGCAGTACTTC. Protein sequence: CASSIALHPSYEQYF.

J is TRBJ1-5 and V is TRBV29-1; possibly TRBD1 for D (6 bases). The CDR3 sequence is 13 residues long. Trimming shortened V by 3 bases and J by 3 bases, and 9 bases separated the two germline ends. Germline V gene data show CDR1 as SQVTM and CDR2 as ANQGSEA. CDR3 DNA sequence: TGCAGCGTTGATTTGGGGGCCAATCAGCCCCAGCATTTT. Its protein product is CSVDLGANQPQHF.

This sequence joins TRBV5-6 and TRBJ2-1; possible D gene TRBD2, 5 bases. This CDR3 is 15 amino acids long. The ends were cut back, 0 bases at V and 9 bases at J, with 16 bases in the middle. Per germline, CDR1 SGHDT and CDR2 YYEEEE. The CDR3 nucleotides read TGTGCCAGCAGCTTGGAAGGTCCCTTAGCGCCTGAGCAGTTCTTC. Protein: CASSLEGPLAPEQFF.

This chain joins TRBV4-2 and TRBJ2-7; D ambiguous. Germline lookup yields CDR1 LGHNA and CDR2 YNFKEQ. Trimming cost V 0 bases and J 1 base, with 7 bases left between them. There are 14 residues in the CDR3. The CDR3: CASSQDRNSYEQYF. The CDR3 DNA is TGTGCCAGCAGCCAAGACAGGAATTCCTACGAGCAGTACTTC.

This clone was seen a single time. V gene TRBV6-6 combines with J gene TRBJ2-7; 7 nucleotides line up with TRBD2. In germline, CDR1 is MNHNY, CDR2 SVGAGI (reference sequence). The CDR3 spans 15 residues. Trimming removed 6 bases from V and 6 bases from J; junction bases left unmatched: 14. Written as DNA, the CDR3 is TGTGCCAGCAGCCTTGGACTAGGGTCGGCGTCCGAGCAGTACTTC. Amino acids: CASSLGLGSASEQYF.

The chain is built from TRBV7-2 and TRBJ2-2; D is uncertain. Germline V gene sequence: CDR1 SGHTA, CDR2 FQGNSA. The CDR3 covers 13 residues. V shed 1 base and J shed 7 bases, with 7 bases lying between them. This CDR3 reads CASSLDTGGELFF. In nucleotides, the CDR3 is TGTGCCAGCAGCTTAGATACGGGCGGGGAGCTGTTTTTT.

The chain couples TRBV28 to TRBJ1-5; TRBD1 might be the D (6 bases). Trimming took off 6 bases at V and 6 bases at J, with 18 bases between the two ends. The CDR3 contains 15 residues. Germline V gives CDR1 MDHEN, CDR2 SYDVKM. CDR3 DNA: TGTGCCAGCAGGGCACAGTGGGGGCAGGCTCAGCCCCAGCATTTT. Protein sequence: CASRAQWGQAQPQHF.